The 17 T cell receptor beta chains presented below share a single source sample, sequenced in a study of control samples from healthy donors and cancer patients. The data were produced by immunoSEQ multiplex PCR, yet TCRdb's version contains in-frame clones alone and is incomplete. The sample includes 200,000 to 250,000 clones, about 95% of them seen just once. Sequencing was performed on blood. Receptors were obtained from a man aged 45-65 years in good health.

The chain combines TRBV6-5 with TRBJ2-3; 7 nucleotides match TRBD2. Germline V gene lookup returns CDR1 MNHEY and CDR2 SVGAGI. This CDR3 has 16 amino acids. V shed 2 bases, J shed 0 bases, and the junction held 5 bases outside the gene matches. CDR3 protein: CASSYRRGMSTDTQYF. For the CDR3, the DNA is TGTGCCAGCAGTTACAGGCGGGGGATGAGCACAGATACGCAGTATTTT.

A single count supports this clone. This chain links TRBV5-1 with TRBJ2-1, with 7 bases matching TRBD1. The CDR3 sequence is 15 residues long. CDR1 and CDR2 (germline): SGHRS, YFSETQ. J was trimmed by 3 bases and V by 0 bases; bases with no gene match: 3. For the CDR3, the DNA is TGCGCCAGCAGCTTGGGACAGGGAGACTACAATGAGCAGTTCTTC. Amino acid sequence: CASSLGQGDYNEQFF.

The chain combines TRBV18 with TRBJ1-2, with a weak D call TRBD1 (5 bases). Germline-derived CDR1 and CDR2 are KGHSH and LQKENI. There are 13 residues in the CDR3. With 6 bases removed from V and 8 bases from J, the gap between germline ends came to 16 bases. The CDR3 coding sequence is TGTGCCAGCTCCTCAGGGAGCACCAGAGGCTACACCTTC. It specifies CASSSGSTRGYTF.

This chain connects TRBV19 to TRBJ1-1, with D maybe TRBD1 (5 bases). The germline gives CDR1 LNHDA, CDR2 SQIVND (reference sequence). The germline V and J ends were trimmed by 3 bases and 5 bases, with 7 bases remaining between them. This CDR3 has 12 amino acids. In DNA form, the CDR3 reads TGTGCCAGTAGTATCGGGGCTACTGAAGCTTTCTTT. Translation gives CASSIGATEAFF.

The chain employs TRBV20-1 and TRBJ2-7; weak D call: TRBD2 (5 bases). This CDR3 is built from 14 residues. Germline V CDR1 and CDR2: DFQATT, SNEGSKA (reference sequence). V dropped 3 bases and J dropped 2 bases, with 14 bases sitting between them. The CDR3 loop is CSASSVLAAYEQYV. The CDR3 DNA sequence: TGCAGTGCTAGTTCGGTCCTAGCAGCCTACGAGCAGTACGTC.

The J gene is TRBJ2-3, the V gene TRBV5-6; D uncertain. CDR3 length equals 16 residues. CDR1 SGHDT and CDR2 YYEEEE come from the germline V gene. V lost 0 bases to trimming and J lost 1 base, with 12 bases between them. CDR3 sequence: CASSLDPGSGTDTQYF. For the CDR3, the DNA is TGTGCCAGCAGCTTGGACCCGGGTTCTGGCACAGATACGCAGTATTTT. The whole variable domain, remainder taken from reference TRBV5-6 and TRBJ2-3, is DAGVTQSPTHLIKTRGQQVTLRCSPKSGHDTVSWYQQALGQGPQFIFQYYEEEERQRGNFPDRFSGHQFPNYSSELNVNALLLGDSALYLCASSLDPGSGTDTQYFGPGTRLTVL.

The genes are TRBV15 and TRBJ1-5, with D uncertain. Trimming stripped 1 base from V and 3 bases from J, with 10 bases between. Per germline, CDR1 LNHNV and CDR2 YYDKDF (reference sequence). This CDR3 is built from 15 residues. CDR3 region: CATSRGEALNQPQHF. The CDR3 DNA reads TGTGCCACCAGCAGAGGAGAAGCCCTCAATCAGCCCCAGCATTTT.

This clone has just a few counts. The chain is built from TRBV11-2 and TRBJ2-3; D gene unclear. V shed 0 bases and J shed 5 bases, with 3 bases lying between them. Germline V lookup: CDR1 SGHAT, CDR2 FQNNGV. CDR3 length equals 12 residues. The CDR3 bases are TGTGCCAGCAGCTTAGAGTTAGATACGCAGTATTTT. Protein: CASSLELDTQYF.

This clone was counted once. The rearrangement uses TRBV4-3 and TRBJ2-5; TRBD1 agrees at 8 bases. The tail of the sequence fits TRBJ2-7 better, so the J call may be wrong. The V gene's germline CDR1 is LGHNA and CDR2 YSLEER. The CDR3 consists of 15 residues. The CDR3 loop reads CASSQDPGGGYEQYF. In nucleotides, the CDR3 is TGCGCCAGCAGCCAAGATCCAGGGGGCGGATACGAGCAGTACTTC.

The rearrangement uses TRBV28 and TRBJ1-1; no clear D gene. In germline, CDR1 is MDHEN, CDR2 SYDVKM. V was pared by 6 bases and J by 10 bases, with 15 bases between. The CDR3 spans 12 residues. The CDR3 nucleotides read TGTGCCAGCAGCTTTGGCGTCGGTGGAGCTTTCTTT. Its protein is CASSFGVGGAFF.

The CDR3 loop is CASSRPEDRSRETQYF. CDR3 coding DNA: TGCGCCAGCAGCCGCCCTGAGGACAGGTCACGGGAGACCCAGTACTTC. V usage is TRBV5-1 and J usage is TRBJ2-5; 7 bases map to TRBD1. The CDR3 has 16 residues. V lost 4 bases to trimming and J lost 5 bases; unmatched junction nucleotides: 14. Germline V gene sequence: CDR1 SGHRS, CDR2 YFSETQ. Combining the CDR3 with reference TRBV5-1 and TRBJ2-5 gives the whole variable domain KAGVTQTPRYLIKTRGQQVTLSCSPISGHRSVSWYQQTPGQGLQFLFEYFSETQRNKGNFPGRFSGRQFSNSRSEMNVSTLELGDSALYLCASSRPEDRSRETQYFGPGTRLLVL.

V gene TRBV28 combines with J gene TRBJ2-7; 9 bases agree with TRBD1. CDR1 is MDHEN and CDR2 is SYDVKM in the germline V gene. The CDR3 runs to 14 residues. After removal of 6 bases from V and 5 bases from J, the junction contained 8 bases not matched to a gene. CDR3 sequence reads: CASRTGGSTHEQYF. For the CDR3, the DNA is TGTGCCAGCAGAACAGGGGGCTCCACTCACGAGCAGTACTTC.

The chain recombines TRBV30 with TRBJ1-5; TRBD1 matches 8 bases. V lost 1 base to trimming and J lost 2 bases; unmatched junction nucleotides: 4. This CDR3 is 15 amino acids long. Germline CDR1 GTSNPN, CDR2 SVGIG (reference sequence). CDR3 in DNA: TGTGCCTGGAGTGGCGACAGGGGTGGCAATCAGCCCCAGCATTTT. Translation gives CAWSGDRGGNQPQHF.

The chain uses TRBV10-3 and TRBJ1-2; D unclear. V was cut by 3 bases and J by 4 bases, with 18 bases left in between. The length of the CDR3 is 16 residues. Per germline, CDR1 ENHRY and CDR2 SYGVKD. CDR3: CAISEEGTRPRYGYTF. The CDR3 DNA reads as TGTGCCATCAGTGAAGAAGGCACACGGCCACGCTATGGCTACACCTTC.

The rearrangement joins TRBV15 to TRBJ1-2; 8 bases fit TRBD1. Unmatched junction bases numbered 8, after V lost 0 bases and J lost 8 bases. CDR1 LNHNV and CDR2 YYDKDF come from the germline V gene (reference sequence). This CDR3 comprises 15 residues. CDR3 DNA: TGTGCCACCAGCAGAGACAGGGGGCGCAGGGGAGGCTACACCTTC. As protein: CATSRDRGRRGGYTF.

CDR3 DNA: TGTGCTTCCGGGACAGGGCCCCCATATGGCTACACCTTC. Protein sequence: CASGTGPPYGYTF. V and J are TRBV27 and TRBJ1-2; TRBD1 matches at 9 bases. From germline, CDR1 is MNHEY and CDR2 SMNVEV (reference sequence). CDR3 length: 13 residues.

The chain employs TRBV6-1 and TRBJ2-3, with a possible D match to TRBD1 (6 bases). Germline CDR1 is MNHNS and CDR2 is SASEGT. This CDR3 comprises 16 residues. Trimming stripped 3 bases from V and 2 bases from J, with 15 bases between. CDR3 sequence: CASSEGQGMVTDTQYF. CDR3 DNA: TGTGCCAGCAGTGAGGGCCAGGGGATGGTCACAGATACGCAGTATTTT.